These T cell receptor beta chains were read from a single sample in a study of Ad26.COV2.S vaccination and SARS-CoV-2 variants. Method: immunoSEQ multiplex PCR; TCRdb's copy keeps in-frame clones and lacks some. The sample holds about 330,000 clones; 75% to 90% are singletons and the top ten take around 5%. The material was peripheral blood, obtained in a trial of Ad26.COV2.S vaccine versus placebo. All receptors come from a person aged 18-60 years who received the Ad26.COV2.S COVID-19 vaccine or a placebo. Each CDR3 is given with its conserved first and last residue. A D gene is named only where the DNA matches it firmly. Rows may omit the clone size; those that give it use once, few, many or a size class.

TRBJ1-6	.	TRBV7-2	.	CASSLGIETSPLHF	TGTGCCAGCAGCTTAGGTATCGAGACTTCACCCCTCCACTTT
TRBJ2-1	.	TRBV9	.	CASSPPLQGLGEQFF	TGTGCCAGCAGCCCCCCTTTACAGGGTCTGGGTGAGCAGTTCTTC
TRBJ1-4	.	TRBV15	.	CATSRDLGVEKLFF	TGTGCCACCAGCAGAGATCTTGGGGTTGAAAAACTGTTTTTT
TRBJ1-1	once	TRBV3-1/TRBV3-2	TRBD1	CASSSTGGTEAFF	TGTGCCAGCAGCAGTACAGGGGGGACTGAAGCTTTCTTT
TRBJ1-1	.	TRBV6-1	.	CASSDIELLSEAFF	TGTGCCAGCAGTGACATTGAGCTGTTGAGTGAAGCTTTCTTT
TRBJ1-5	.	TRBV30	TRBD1	CAWSSVRDRVVLGNQPQHF	TGTGCCTGGAGCTCCGTCCGGGACAGGGTTGTATTGGGCAATCAGCCCCAGCATTTT
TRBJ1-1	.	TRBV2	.	CASSEALPNTEAFF	TGTGCCAGCAGTGAAGCGCTTCCGAACACTGAAGCTTTCTTT
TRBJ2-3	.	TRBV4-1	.	CASSQDPTAPSTDTQYF	TGCGCCAGCAGCCAAGACCCAACAGCCCCTAGCACAGATACGCAGTATTTT
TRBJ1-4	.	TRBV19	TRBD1	CASSIGQGAEKLFF	TGTGCCAGTAGTATTGGACAGGGTGCTGAAAAACTGTTTTTT
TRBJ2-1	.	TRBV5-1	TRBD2	CASSLLTSGGLNEQFF	TGCGCCAGCAGCTTGTTGACTAGCGGGGGGCTTAATGAGCAGTTCTTC
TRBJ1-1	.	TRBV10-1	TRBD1	CASQQGRNTEAFF	TGCGCCAGCCAACAGGGGAGGAACACTGAAGCTTTCTTT
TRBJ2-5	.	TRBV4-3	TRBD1	CASSQDLTGVGTQYF	TGCGCCAGCAGCCAAGACCTGACAGGGGTGGGGACCCAGTACTTC
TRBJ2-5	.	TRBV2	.	CASSSGSVETQYF	TGTGCCAGCAGTTCAGGGTCGGTGGAGACCCAGTACTTC
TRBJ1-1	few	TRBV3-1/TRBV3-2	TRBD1	CASSSTGRVTEAFF	TGTGCCAGCAGCTCGACAGGGAGGGTTACTGAAGCTTTCTTT
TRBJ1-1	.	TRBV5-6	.	CASSPTMNTEAFF	TGTGCCAGCAGCCCGACAATGAACACTGAAGCTTTCTTT
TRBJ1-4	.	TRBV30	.	CAWSVRRICDEKLFF	TGTGCCTGGAGTGTACGTCGGATTTGCGATGAAAAACTGTTTTTT
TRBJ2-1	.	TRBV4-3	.	CASSQDVGIGQFF	TGCGCCAGCAGCCAAGATGTGGGGATCGGGCAGTTCTTC
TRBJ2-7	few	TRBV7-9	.	CASTRDFSYEQYF	TGTGCCAGCACCCGGGACTTCTCCTACGAGCAGTACTTC
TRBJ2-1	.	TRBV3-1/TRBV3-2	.	CASSRGREAYNEQFF	TGTGCCAGCAGCCGGGGCAGGGAAGCCTACAATGAGCAGTTCTTC
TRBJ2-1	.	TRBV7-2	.	CASRTDDRPRSYNEQFF	TGTGCCAGCAGGACTGATGACCGGCCCCGCTCCTACAATGAGCAGTTCTTC
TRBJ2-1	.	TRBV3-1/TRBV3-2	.	CASSQGGLPTYEQFF	TGTGCCAGCAGCCAGGGGGGACTCCCAACATATGAGCAGTTCTTC
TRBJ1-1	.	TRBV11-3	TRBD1	CASSPRDSLNTEAFF	TGTGCCAGCAGCCCTCGGGACAGCCTGAACACTGAAGCTTTCTTT
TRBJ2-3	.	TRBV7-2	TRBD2	CASSPGLARDTQYF	TGTGCCAGCAGCCCGGGACTAGCAAGAGATACGCAGTATTTT
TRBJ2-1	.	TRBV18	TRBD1	CASSLTGAGEQFF	TGTGCCAGCTCACTAACAGGGGCAGGGGAGCAGTTCTTC
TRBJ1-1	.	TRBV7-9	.	CASSFPTGTEAFF	TGTGCCAGCAGCTTCCCGACAGGCACTGAAGCTTTCTTT
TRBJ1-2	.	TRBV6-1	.	CASSGGGTHPIYGYTF	TGTGCCAGCAGTGGGGGAGGGACTCACCCCATCTATGGCTACACCTTC
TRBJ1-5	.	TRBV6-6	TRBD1	CASSYSGQTNQPQHF	TGTGCCAGCAGTTACTCGGGACAGACCAATCAGCCCCAGCATTTT
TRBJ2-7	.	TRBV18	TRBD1	CASSPRTGGDEQYF	TGTGCCAGCTCACCAAGGACAGGGGGCGACGAGCAGTACTTC
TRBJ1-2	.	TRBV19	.	CASSIEEGRASYGYTF	TGTGCCAGTAGTATAGAAGAGGGCAGGGCAAGCTATGGCTACACCTTC